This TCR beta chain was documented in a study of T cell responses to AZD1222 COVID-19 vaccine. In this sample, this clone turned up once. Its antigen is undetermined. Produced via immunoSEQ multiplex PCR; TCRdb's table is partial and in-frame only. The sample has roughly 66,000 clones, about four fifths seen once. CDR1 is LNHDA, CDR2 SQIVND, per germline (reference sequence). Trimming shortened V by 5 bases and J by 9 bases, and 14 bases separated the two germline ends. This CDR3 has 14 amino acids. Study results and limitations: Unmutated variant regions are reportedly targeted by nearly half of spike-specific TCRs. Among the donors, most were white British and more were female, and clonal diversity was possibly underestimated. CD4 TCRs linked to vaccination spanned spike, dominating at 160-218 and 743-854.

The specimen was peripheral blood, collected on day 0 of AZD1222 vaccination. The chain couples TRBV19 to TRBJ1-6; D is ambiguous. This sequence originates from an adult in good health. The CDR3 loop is CASSPKTRSSPLHF. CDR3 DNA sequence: TGTGCCAGTAGTCCAAAGACACGTTCTTCACCCCTCCACTTT.